This T cell receptor (beta chain) was sequenced for a study of CD8 T cells in Susac syndrome. Study-level points and caveats: The study recognized that the number of individuals in its TCR sequencing and HLA analysis was relatively small.

Reverse transcription of roughly 0.45 to 1 ug RNA was performed with random hexamers. Amplification of TCR beta CDR3 by immunoSEQ multiplex PCR spanned 54 Vbeta and 13 Jbeta. One entry per CDR3 protein results from TCRdb running MiXCR on the immunoSEQ multiplex PCR reads. Of 150,000 to 160,000 distinct CDR3 sequences in the sample, just under 95% were seen once. In the case of this clonotype: The antigen remains undetermined.

The multiple sclerosis controls, all treatment-naive patients, had relapsing-remitting disease that was stable or active. The TEMRA cells underwent FACS enrichment, while the CD8+ and CD4+ T cells underwent negative isolation. Trimming cost V 4 bases and J 7 bases, with 7 bases left between them. The CDR3 totals 11 residues. From germline, CDR1 is MGHDK and CDR2 SYGVNS. This chain links TRBV25-1 with TRBJ2-5; D remains ambiguous. The sequencing sample was made of CD8+ T cells from PBMCs. This TCR was sampled from a human donor with multiple sclerosis. DNA of the CDR3: TGTGCCAGCAGTGTAGATAGGACCCAGTACTTC. Its translation: CASSVDRTQYF.